This T cell receptor (beta chain) was profiled in a study of cytomegalovirus exposure and HLA in healthy donors. Comment on this clone: Its antigen is undetermined.

Notes on the study in general: TCR beta chains numbering about 160 were designated cytomegalovirus-associated.

Vbeta (60) and Jbeta (13) primers were used in the PCR. Method: immunoSEQ multiplex PCR; TCRdb's copy keeps in-frame clones and lacks some. Its table lists about 58,000 clones. The sequence was obtained from a male donor in good health and CMV-seronegative. The sequenced material came from PBMCs.

CDR3 protein: CASSSTGGANQPQHF. The CDR3 bases are TGTGCCAGCAGCTCCACAGGGGGCGCCAATCAGCCCCAGCATTTT. The chain couples TRBV7-9 to TRBJ1-5; TRBD1 matches 9 bases. The germline V gene has CDR1 SEHNR and CDR2 FQNEAQ (reference sequence). CDR3 length: 15 residues. Trimming removed 4 bases from V and 3 bases from J; junction bases left unmatched: 4.